These 6 T cell receptor beta chains came from one sample sequenced in a study of T cells in women clearing cervical HPV infection. This table comes from immunoSEQ multiplex PCR, and its TCRdb copy is limited to in-frame clones, with some not included. The table gives approximately 37,000 clones; the top ten clones make up around 5.8% of it. Sequencing input: blood buffy coat. The receptors shown here come from a woman aged 18-70 years with a cervical HPV16 infection that either progressed to CIN3+ or cleared (not recorded which).

CDR3 DNA (partial): TGTGCCAGCAGTGAAGCATTCACGGTCGACTACGAC. Translated: CASSEAFTVDYD. The whole CDR3 protein is CASSEAFTVDYDYTF. The rearrangement links TRBV6-1 to TRBJ1-2, with D unresolved. The CDR3 goes on 3 residues after the read ends, and that part is filled in from the germline J gene. This CDR3 has 15 residues. Per germline, CDR1 MNHNS and CDR2 SASEGT.

Note on this clone: The read terminates 3 residues ahead of where the CDR3 ends, so the germline J gene completes it. This chain uses TRBV20-1 with TRBJ1-1; D is unclear. Germline V CDR1 and CDR2: DFQATT, SNEGSKA (reference sequence). V was pared by 4 bases and J by 6 bases, with 12 bases between. There are 12 residues in the CDR3. The CDR3 DNA, read in part, is TGCAGTGCTACTAGACCGGAGTCTGAA. Translation: CSATRPESE. The entire CDR3 protein reads CSATRPESEAFF.

Comment on this clone: Sequencing ends 3 residues short of the CDR3 end; the germline J gene provides the rest. The chain couples TRBV9 to TRBJ2-3; D might be TRBD2 (6 bases). V lost 3 bases and J lost 4, with 15 bases in between. CDR1 is SGDLS and CDR2 is YYNGEE in the germline V gene. The length of the CDR3 is 15 residues. CDR3 DNA, as far as it was read: TGTGCCAGCAGCGGACCTAGCGTCCGCCCAGATACG. Amino acid sequence: CASSGPSVRPDT. From start to end, the CDR3 is CASSGPSVRPDTQYF.

A word on this clone: An end of the junction differs from the germline gene, which may be a read error. The observed sequence ends 3 residues before the CDR3 terminus, with the missing tail filled in from the germline J gene. The J gene is TRBJ2-2, the V gene TRBV2; tentatively, D is TRBD2 (7 bases). CDR3 length: 14 amino acids. Germline CDR1 is SNHLY and CDR2 is FYNNEI. CDR3 bases read: TGTGCCGGCAGAGGACAGAGCGGGGCCAACGTG. Translating gives CAGRGQSGANV. The whole CDR3 region reads CAGRGQSGANVLFF.

Remarks on this clone: The sequence runs out 3 residues before the end of the CDR3; the remainder is reconstructed from the germline J gene. The V and J genes are TRBV5-1 and TRBJ2-1, with TRBD2 matching over 9 bases. V shed 3 bases and J 0 bases; nucleotides not matched to a gene: 7. The CDR3 consists of 17 residues. CDR1 and CDR2 (germline): SGHRS, YFSETQ. The sequenced part of the CDR3 DNA is TGCGCCAGCAGCTCGACTAGCGGAGTTAGCTCCTACAATGAG. Translated: CASSSTSGVSSYNE. The entire CDR3 reads CASSSTSGVSSYNEQFF.

About this clone itself: The read falls 3 residues short of the CDR3 end, and the missing part is taken from the germline J gene. The V gene is TRBV19, the J gene TRBJ2-4, with 8 nucleotides matching TRBD1. The CDR3 sequence is 14 residues long. Germline CDR1 is LNHDA and CDR2 is SQIVND (reference sequence). The DNA read from the CDR3 is TGTGCCAGTAGTACCCAGACAGGGGCATACGGT. It codes for CASSTQTGAYG. The entire CDR3 reads CASSTQTGAYGQYF.